Detailed here is one T cell receptor beta chain. The antigen remains undetermined. Germline-derived CDR1 and CDR2 are SNHLY and FYNNEI. The CDR3 is 15 amino acids. V was trimmed by 4 bases and J by 5 bases, leaving 17 bases between them. The sample comes from a study of vaccination effects on CD4 cells after COVID-19. Study-level background: It was a median of 72 days after the second dose that post-vaccine samples were obtained.

TCRdb's copy holds only in-frame clones and misses some; the assay was immunoSEQ multiplex PCR. The sample consists of tens of thousands of clones, about 80% of them appearing once. Prior to sequencing, the ViraFEST assay stimulated PBMC with viral peptide pools, which expanded the antigen-specific CD4+ T cells. When around nine days of culture had elapsed, CD4+ T cells were isolated. Either the BNT162b2 or mRNA-1273 vaccine was given to participants in two doses. Sample: CD4+ T cells from PBMCs cultured with HCoV-229E spike peptides, taken after COVID-19 vaccination. This TCR derives from a human donor who received a COVID-19 vaccine. V is TRBV2 and J is TRBJ2-5, with unresolved D. The CDR3 loop reads CASSGPMTRGETQYF. In DNA form, the CDR3 reads TGTGCCAGCAGTGGCCCGATGACACGTGGGGAGACCCAGTACTTC.